This passage covers 2 T cell receptor beta chains from one sample sequenced in a study of T cell responses to AZD1222 COVID-19 vaccine. Generated by immunoSEQ multiplex PCR, the TCRdb table keeps only in-frame clones and is missing some. The sample has some 170,000 clones, just under 90% seen once. The sample was peripheral blood, taken 28 days after the second dose of the MenACWY control vaccine. The receptors come from an adult who received the MenACWY meningococcal vaccine as a control.

This chain uses TRBV28 with TRBJ2-5, with D possibly matching TRBD1 (7 bases). This CDR3 has 15 amino acids. The ends were cut back, 4 bases at V and 5 bases at J, with 17 bases in the middle. Germline V CDR1 and CDR2: MDHEN, SYDVKM. The CDR3 protein is CASSWAGGYRETQYF. CDR3 in DNA: TGTGCCAGCAGTTGGGCAGGGGGGTATCGGGAGACCCAGTACTTC.

The V and J genes are TRBV5-6 and TRBJ2-1; D is possibly TRBD1 (5 bases). Germline V gene sequence: CDR1 SGHDT, CDR2 YYEEEE. The CDR3 sequence is 16 residues long. Between the trimmed V and J ends, which lost 0 bases and 4 bases, there was a span of 14 bases. CDR3 nucleotide sequence: TGTGCCAGCAGCTTGGAAGCAGGGTCGAATTACAATGAGCAGTTCTTC. It codes for CASSLEAGSNYNEQFF.